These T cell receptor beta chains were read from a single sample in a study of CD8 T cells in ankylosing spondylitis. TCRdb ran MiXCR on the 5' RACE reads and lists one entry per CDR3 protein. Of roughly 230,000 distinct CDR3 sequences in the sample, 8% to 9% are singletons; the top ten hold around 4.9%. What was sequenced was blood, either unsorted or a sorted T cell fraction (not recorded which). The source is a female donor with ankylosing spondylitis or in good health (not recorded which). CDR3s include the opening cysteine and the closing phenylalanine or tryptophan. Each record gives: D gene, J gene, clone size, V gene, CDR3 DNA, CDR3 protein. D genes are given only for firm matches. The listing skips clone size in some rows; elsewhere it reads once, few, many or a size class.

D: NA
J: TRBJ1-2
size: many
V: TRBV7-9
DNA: TGTGCCAGCAGCTTAATGATAGCTCCTAACTATGGCTACACCTTC
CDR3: CASSLMIAPNYGYTF

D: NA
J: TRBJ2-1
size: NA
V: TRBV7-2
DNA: TGTGCCAGCAGCTTTCGGGTTGGCAATGAGCAGTTCTTC
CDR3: CASSFRVGNEQFF

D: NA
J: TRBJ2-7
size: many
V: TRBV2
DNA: TGTGCCAGCAGTGAAGAGCTCAGCTCCTACGAGCAGTACTTC
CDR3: CASSEELSSYEQYF

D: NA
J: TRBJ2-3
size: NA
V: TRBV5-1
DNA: TGCGCCAGCAGCCCTCTACATTCCAGGCTTTCCACAGATACGCAGTATTTT
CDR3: CASSPLHSRLSTDTQYF

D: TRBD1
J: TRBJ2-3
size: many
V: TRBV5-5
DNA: TGTGCCAGCAGCGGGGACAGGTTCACAGATACGCAGTATTTT
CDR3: CASSGDRFTDTQYF

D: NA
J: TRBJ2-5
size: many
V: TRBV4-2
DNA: TGTGCCAGCAGCCAAGATTGGGGGAAGCAAGAGACCCAGTACTTC
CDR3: CASSQDWGKQETQYF

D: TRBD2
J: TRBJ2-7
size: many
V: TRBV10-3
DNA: TGTGCCATCAGGCCGGGACACTCGGGAGGGGAGCAGTACTTC
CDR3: CAIRPGHSGGEQYF

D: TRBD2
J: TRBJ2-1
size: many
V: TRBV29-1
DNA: TGCAGCGTTGTCGGCCTAGCGGGAGTTGAGCAGTTCTTC
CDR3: CSVVGLAGVEQFF

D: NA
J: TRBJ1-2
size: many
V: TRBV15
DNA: TGTGCCACCAGCAGGGGGGGAGGCCGACTCTATGGCTACACCTTC
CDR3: CATSRGGGRLYGYTF

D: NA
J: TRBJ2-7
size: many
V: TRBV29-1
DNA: TGCAGCGTTGGTCAGGGCCACGAGCAGTACTTC
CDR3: CSVGQGHEQYF

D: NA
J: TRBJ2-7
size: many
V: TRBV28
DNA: TGTGCCAGCAGTTTATTTGGGGGTTTATCCTACGAGCAGTACTTC
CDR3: CASSLFGGLSYEQYF

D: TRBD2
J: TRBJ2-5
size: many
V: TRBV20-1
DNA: TGCAGTGCCAGTAGCGGGAGGGCCGAGGAGACCCAGTACTTC
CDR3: CSASSGRAEETQYF

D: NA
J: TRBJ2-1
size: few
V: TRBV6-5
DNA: TGTGCCAGCAGTTATCCTCTCGAGGGCAATGAGCAGTTCTTC
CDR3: CASSYPLEGNEQFF

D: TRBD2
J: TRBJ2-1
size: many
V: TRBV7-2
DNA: TGTGCCAGCAGCTTAGCGGGAACCCCTAGCGGGACGGATGAGCAGTTCTTC
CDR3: CASSLAGTPSGTDEQFF